The subject of this entry is one TCR beta chain. The antigen remains undetermined. This CDR3 has 15 amino acids. The V end was cut by 2 bases, the J end by 6 bases, with 14 bases between. CDR1 is SGHTA, CDR2 FQGTGA, per germline. PCR amplification relied on 60 Vbeta primers (plus 13 Jbeta primers). Only in-frame clones appear in the TCRdb table, and some are missing; sequencing was by immunoSEQ multiplex PCR. The sample gives some 160,000 clones, roughly 80% of which show up once; 3% to 3.5% is in the top ten. The data originate from a study of cytomegalovirus exposure and HLA in healthy donors. Study results and limitations: In a later analysis, TCR beta V- and J-gene trimming showed a link to a missense DCLRE1C variant.

The donors comprised healthy bone marrow donors. The sequencing input was PBMCs. The gene calls are TRBV7-3 and TRBJ2-4; tentative D call: TRBD2 (5 bases). The TCR comes from a male donor in good health and CMV-seronegative. Here the CDR3 reads CASSLGGVEGNIQYF. The CDR3 nucleotides read TGTGCCAGCAGCTTAGGTGGGGTAGAGGGAAACATTCAGTACTTC. The complete variable domain, with remaining parts taken from reference TRBV7-3 and TRBJ2-4, reads GAGVSQTPSNKVTEKGKYVELRCDPISGHTALYWYRQSLGQGPEFLIYFQGTGAADDSGLPNDRFFAVRPEGSVSTLKIQRTERGDSAVYLCASSLGGVEGNIQYFGAGTRLSVL.